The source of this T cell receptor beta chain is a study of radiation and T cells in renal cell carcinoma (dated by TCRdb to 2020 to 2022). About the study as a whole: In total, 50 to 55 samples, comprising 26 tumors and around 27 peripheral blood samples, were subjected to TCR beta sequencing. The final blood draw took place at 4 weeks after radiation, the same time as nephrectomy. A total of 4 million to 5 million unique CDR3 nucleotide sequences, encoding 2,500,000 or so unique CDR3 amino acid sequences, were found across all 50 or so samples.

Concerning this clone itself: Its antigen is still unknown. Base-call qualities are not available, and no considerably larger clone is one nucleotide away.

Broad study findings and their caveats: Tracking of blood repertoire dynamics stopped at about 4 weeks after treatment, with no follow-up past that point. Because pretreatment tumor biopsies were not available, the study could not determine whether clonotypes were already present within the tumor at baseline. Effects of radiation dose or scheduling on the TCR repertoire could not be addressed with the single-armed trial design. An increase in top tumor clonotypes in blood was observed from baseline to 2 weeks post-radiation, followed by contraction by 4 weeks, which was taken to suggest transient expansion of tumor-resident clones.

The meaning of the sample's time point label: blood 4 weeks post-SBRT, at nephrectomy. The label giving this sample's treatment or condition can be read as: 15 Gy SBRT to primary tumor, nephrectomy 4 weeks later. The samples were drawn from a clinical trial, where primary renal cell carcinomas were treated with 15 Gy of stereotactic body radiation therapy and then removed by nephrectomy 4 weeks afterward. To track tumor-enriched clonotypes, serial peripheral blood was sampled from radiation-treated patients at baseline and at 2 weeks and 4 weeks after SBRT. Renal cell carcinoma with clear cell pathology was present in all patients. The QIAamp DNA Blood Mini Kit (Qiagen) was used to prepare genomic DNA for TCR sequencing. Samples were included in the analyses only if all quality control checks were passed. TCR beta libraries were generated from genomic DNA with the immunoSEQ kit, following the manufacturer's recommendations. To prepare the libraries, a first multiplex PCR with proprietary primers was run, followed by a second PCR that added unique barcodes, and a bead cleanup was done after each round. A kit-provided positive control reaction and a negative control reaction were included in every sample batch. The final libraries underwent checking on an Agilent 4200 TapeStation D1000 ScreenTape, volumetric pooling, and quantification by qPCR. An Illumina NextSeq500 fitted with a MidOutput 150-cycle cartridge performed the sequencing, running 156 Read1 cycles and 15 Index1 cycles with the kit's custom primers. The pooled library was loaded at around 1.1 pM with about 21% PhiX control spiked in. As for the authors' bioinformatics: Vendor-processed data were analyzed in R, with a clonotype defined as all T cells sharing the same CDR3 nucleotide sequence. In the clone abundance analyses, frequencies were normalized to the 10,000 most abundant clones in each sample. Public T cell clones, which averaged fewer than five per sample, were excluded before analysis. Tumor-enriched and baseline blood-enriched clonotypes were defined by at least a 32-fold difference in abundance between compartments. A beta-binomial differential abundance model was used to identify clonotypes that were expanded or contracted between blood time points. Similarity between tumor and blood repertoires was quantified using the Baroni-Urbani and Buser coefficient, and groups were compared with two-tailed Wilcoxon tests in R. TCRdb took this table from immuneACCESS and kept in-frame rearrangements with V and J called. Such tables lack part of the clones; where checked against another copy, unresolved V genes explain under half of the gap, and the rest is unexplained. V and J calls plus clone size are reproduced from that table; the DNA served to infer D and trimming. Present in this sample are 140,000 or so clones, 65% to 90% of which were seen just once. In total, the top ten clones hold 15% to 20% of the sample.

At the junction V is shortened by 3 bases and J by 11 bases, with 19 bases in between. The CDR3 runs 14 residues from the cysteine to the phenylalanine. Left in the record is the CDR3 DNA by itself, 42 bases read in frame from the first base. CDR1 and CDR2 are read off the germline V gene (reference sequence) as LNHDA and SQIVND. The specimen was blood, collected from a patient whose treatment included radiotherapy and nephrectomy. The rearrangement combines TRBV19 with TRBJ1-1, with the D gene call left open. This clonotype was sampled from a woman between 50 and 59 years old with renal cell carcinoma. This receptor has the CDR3 CASSIISSDAEAFF. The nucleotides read TGTGCCAGTAGTATTATTTCCTCGGATGCGGAGGCTTTCTTT.